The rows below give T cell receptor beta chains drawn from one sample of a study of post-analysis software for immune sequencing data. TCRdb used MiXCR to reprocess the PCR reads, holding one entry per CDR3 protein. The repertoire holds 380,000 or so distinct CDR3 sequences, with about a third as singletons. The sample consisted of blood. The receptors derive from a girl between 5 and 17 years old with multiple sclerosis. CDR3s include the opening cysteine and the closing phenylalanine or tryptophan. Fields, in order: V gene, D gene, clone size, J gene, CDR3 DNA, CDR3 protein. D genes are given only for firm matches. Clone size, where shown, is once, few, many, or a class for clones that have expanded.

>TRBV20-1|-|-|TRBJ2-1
TGCAGTGCTAGAGAAGGCTATGAGCAGTTCTTC
CSAREGYEQFF
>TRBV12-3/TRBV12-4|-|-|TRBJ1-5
TGTGCCAGCAGTTTTGGGGCAGGCAATCAGCCCCAGCATTTT
CASSFGAGNQPQHF
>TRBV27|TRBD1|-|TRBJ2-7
TGTGCCAGCAGTGCGCCGGGACAGAGCTCCTACGAGCAGTACTTC
CASSAPGQSSYEQYF
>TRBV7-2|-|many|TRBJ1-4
TGTGCCAGCAGCCCCTCCGGGGGCAGGGGTGAAAAACTGTTTTTT
CASSPSGGRGEKLFF
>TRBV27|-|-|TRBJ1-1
TGTGCCAGCAGTTTATCCAAACGGGGGCCCAACACTGAAGCTTTCTTT
CASSLSKRGPNTEAFF
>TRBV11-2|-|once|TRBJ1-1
TGTGCCAGCAGCTTAGATGAGGTTGGCGTATTAAACACTGAAGCTTTCTTT
CASSLDEVGVLNTEAFF
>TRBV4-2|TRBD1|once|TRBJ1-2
TGTGCCAGCAGGGCGGGACAGGGTAACTATGGCTACACCTTC
CASRAGQGNYGYTF
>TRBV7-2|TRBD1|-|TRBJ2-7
TGTGCCAGCAGCGCCCCGGGACAGAGTTTCTACGAGCAGTACTTC
CASSAPGQSFYEQYF
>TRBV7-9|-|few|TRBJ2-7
TGTGCCAGCAGCTTACTAGACCAAGGAGGGTACGAGCAGTACTTC
CASSLLDQGGYEQYF
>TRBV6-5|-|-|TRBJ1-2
TGTGCCAGCAGCTCAGTAAGGAGAAGGGGCTACACCTTC
CASSSVRRRGYTF
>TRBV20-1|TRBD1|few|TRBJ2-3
TGCAGTGCTAGAGTCCATGGGACAGCCCCAGATACGCAGTATTTT
CSARVHGTAPDTQYF
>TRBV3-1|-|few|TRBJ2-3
TGTGCCAGCAGCCACCTCGGAGCAGGACTCACAGATACGCAGTATTTT
CASSHLGAGLTDTQYF
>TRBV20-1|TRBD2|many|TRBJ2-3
TGCAGTGCTGGGGAGGGAACCCATACGCAGTATTTT
CSAGEGTHTQYF
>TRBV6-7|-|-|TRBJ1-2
TGTGCCAGCAGTTACTGGACTGCTAACTATGGCTACACCTTC
CASSYWTANYGYTF
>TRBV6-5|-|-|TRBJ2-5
TGTGCCAGCAGTTACGGGACCCAAGAGACCCAGTACTTC
CASSYGTQETQYF
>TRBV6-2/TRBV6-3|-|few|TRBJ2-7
TGTGCCAGCACCAAGACAGGCGGGATCTACGAGCAGTACTTC
CASTKTGGIYEQYF
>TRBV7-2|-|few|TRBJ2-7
TGTGCCAGCAGCCCCTATCATGGGGGGCAAGGCGAGCAGTACTTC
CASSPYHGGQGEQYF
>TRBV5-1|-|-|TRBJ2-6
TGCGCCAGCATGGAGGGGGGTCCCTACTCTGGGGCCAACGTCCTGACTTTC
CASMEGGPYSGANVLTF
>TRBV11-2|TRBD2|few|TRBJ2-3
TGTGCCAGCAGCCCCGACGTAGCGGGGGTCACAGATACGCAGTATTTT
CASSPDVAGVTDTQYF
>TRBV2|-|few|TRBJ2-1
TGTGCCAGCAGTGAAGCGTCGGCGGATAATGAGCAGTTCTTC
CASSEASADNEQFF
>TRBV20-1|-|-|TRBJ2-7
TGCAGTGCTAGATCCCAGGGATCCTACGAGCAGTACTTC
CSARSQGSYEQYF
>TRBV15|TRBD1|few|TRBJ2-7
TGTGCCACCAGCTCCTGGGACAGGGGGTCTACCTACGAGCAGTACTTC
CATSSWDRGSTYEQYF
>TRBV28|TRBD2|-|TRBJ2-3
TGTGCCAGCAGTGCCCGATGGCTAGCGGGGAGCACAGATACGCAGTATTTT
CASSARWLAGSTDTQYF
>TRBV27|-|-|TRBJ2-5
TGTGCCAGCAGTCCGCCGGGGGCCCGGTCGTACCAAGAGACCCAGTACTTC
CASSPPGARSYQETQYF
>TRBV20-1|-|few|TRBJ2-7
TGCAGCGTGGGCCTGGGGTACGAGCAGTACTTC
CSVGLGYEQYF
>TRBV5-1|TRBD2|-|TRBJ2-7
TGCGCCAGCAGCTTGGGGACTAGCGGGGGCACCTACGAGCAGTACTTC
CASSLGTSGGTYEQYF
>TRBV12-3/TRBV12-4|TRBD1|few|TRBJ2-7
TGTGCCAGCAACTCAGGGGGTAACTCCTACGAGCAGTACTTC
CASNSGGNSYEQYF
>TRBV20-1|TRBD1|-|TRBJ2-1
TGCAGTGCACAGGGACAGGGGGCCAATGAGCAGTTCTTC
CSAQGQGANEQFF
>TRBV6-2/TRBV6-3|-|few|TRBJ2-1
TGTGCCAGCACCGGAGCGGCCACCTACAATGAGCAGTTCTTC
CASTGAATYNEQFF
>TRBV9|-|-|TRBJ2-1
TGTGCCAGCAGCGTAGAGATCCAGACGGCCCAATGTGAGCAGTTCTTC
CASSVEIQTAQCEQFF
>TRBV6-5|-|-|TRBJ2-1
TGTGCCAGCAGAGTTAGCTCCTACAATGAGCAGTTCTTC
CASRVSSYNEQFF
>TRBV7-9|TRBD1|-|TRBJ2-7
TGTGCCAGCAGCGGACCCGGGACAGGGGTAGAGTATCACGAGCAGTACTTC
CASSGPGTGVEYHEQYF
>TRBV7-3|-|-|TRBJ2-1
TGTGCCAGCAGCTTAACTGGAGGGATGAGCTCCTACAATGAGCAGTTCTTC
CASSLTGGMSSYNEQFF
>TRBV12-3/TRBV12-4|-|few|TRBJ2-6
TGTGCCAGCGGGGAGCCACGAGGGGGAACCTCTGGGGCCAACGTCCTGACTTTC
CASGEPRGGTSGANVLTF
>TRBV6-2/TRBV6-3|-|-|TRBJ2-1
TGTGCCAGCAGCTTGAGGGTGGGTAGGGTCAATGAGCAGTTCTTC
CASSLRVGRVNEQFF
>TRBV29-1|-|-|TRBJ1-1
TGCAGCGTTTTGGGTACCGGGAACACTGAAGCTTTCTTT
CSVLGTGNTEAFF
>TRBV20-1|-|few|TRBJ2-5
TGCAGTGTTCCATCTGCAGGGAAGTGGGAGACCCAGTACTTC
CSVPSAGKWETQYF
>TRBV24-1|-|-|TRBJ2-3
TGTGCCACCAGTGATTGGGGGACCAGCACAGATACGCAGTATTTT
CATSDWGTSTDTQYF
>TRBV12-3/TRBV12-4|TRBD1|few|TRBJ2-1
TGTGCCAGCAGCTCACGCGACAGGGGCATTCGTGAGCAGTTCTTC
CASSSRDRGIREQFF
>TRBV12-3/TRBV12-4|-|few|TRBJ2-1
TGTGCCAGCAGTTTAGGGGGTCGCGGGTCCTTTTCCTACAATGAGCAGTTCTTC
CASSLGGRGSFSYNEQFF
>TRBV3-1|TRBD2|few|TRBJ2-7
TGTGCCAGCAGCCGGGTGGCTAGCGGGGCCTACGAGCAGTACTTC
CASSRVASGAYEQYF
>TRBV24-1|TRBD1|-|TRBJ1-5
TGTGCCACCAGTGATTCAACAGGGGGCAATCAGCCCCAGCATTTT
CATSDSTGGNQPQHF
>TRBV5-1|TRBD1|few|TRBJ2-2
TGCGCCAGTTCAGGGGGCGTCGGCACCGGGGAGCTGTTTTTT
CASSGGVGTGELFF
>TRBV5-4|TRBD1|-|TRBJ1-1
TGTGCCAGCAGCTTAATCCGGGGACAGGGAAACATGAACACTGAAGCTTTCTTT
CASSLIRGQGNMNTEAFF
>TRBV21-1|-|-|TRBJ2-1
TGTGCCAGCAGCAAAGGGGACAGGGCTTCCAACAATGAGCAGTTCTTC
CASSKGDRASNNEQFF
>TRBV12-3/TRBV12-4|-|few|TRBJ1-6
TGTGCCAGCAGTCTGCAGGGTATAGGGAATTCACCCCTCCACTTT
CASSLQGIGNSPLHF
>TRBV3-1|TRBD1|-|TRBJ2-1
TGTGCCAGCAGCCCATTCGGACAGGGGGCAGGCTATGAGCAGTTCTTC
CASSPFGQGAGYEQFF
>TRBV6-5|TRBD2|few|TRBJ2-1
TGTGCCAGCAGTTACTCGGGACTAGCGGGGGCACCGAATGAGCAGTTCTTC
CASSYSGLAGAPNEQFF
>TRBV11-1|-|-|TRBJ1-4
TGTGCCAGCAGCTCGACAGGTTGGACTGAAAAACTGTTTTTT
CASSSTGWTEKLFF